These 25 T cell receptor beta chains came from one sample sequenced in a study of spatial heterogeneity in lung cancer. TCRdb re-analysed the 5' RACE reads in MiXCR, keeping a single row per CDR3 protein. The sample shows fewer than 150,000 distinct CDR3 sequences, 11% of them seen only once. Time point denoted: blood at routine non-recurrence follow-up after resection. The material was PBMCs, obtained at follow-up. The receptors shown here come from a female donor with early-stage non-small cell lung cancer.

This clonotype showed up just a few times. The chain recombines TRBV20-1 with TRBJ1-2; D uncertain. Germline V CDR1 and CDR2: DFQATT, SNEGSKA (reference sequence). The V and J ends lost 1 base and 4 bases respectively, with 13 bases between them. CDR3 length equals 14 residues. The DNA of the CDR3 is TGCAGTGCTAGAGCATCCGTTTCAGTCTATGGCTACACCTTC. Translation: CSARASVSVYGYTF.

This clonotype was seen ten or more times. This chain uses TRBV7-6 with TRBJ2-2; no reliable D call. Germline V gene data show CDR1 as SGHVS and CDR2 as FNYEAQ. V lost 5 bases and J 7 bases, leaving 8 bases between the germline ends. This CDR3 spans 12 amino acids. The CDR3 reads CASSEIHGELFF. As DNA, the CDR3 is TGTGCCAGCAGCGAGATACACGGGGAGCTGTTTTTT.

This clonotype has ten or more counts. The J gene is TRBJ1-4, the V gene TRBV19, with unresolved D. CDR3 length: 16 residues. The germline V gene encodes CDR1 LNHDA and CDR2 SQIVND (reference sequence). The V and J ends lost 3 bases and 1 base respectively, with 12 bases between them. DNA of the CDR3: TGTGCCAGTAGTATTGGTTACGGCGGAACTAATGAAAAACTGTTTTTT. Translated, it gives CASSIGYGGTNEKLFF.

This clonotype was recorded a few times. V usage is TRBV3-1 and J usage is TRBJ2-3; 7 bases are shared with TRBD2. With 0 bases clipped from V and 1 base from J, the junction kept 10 bases outside the gene matches. The germline gives CDR1 LGHDT, CDR2 YNNKEL (reference sequence). The CDR3 totals 18 residues. The chain's CDR3 is CASSQDPSAAGGTDTQYF. In nucleotides, the CDR3 is TGTGCCAGCAGCCAAGATCCATCAGCGGCGGGAGGCACAGATACGCAGTATTTT.

This clonotype was detected a few times. The rearrangement links TRBV12-3 or TRBV12-4 to TRBJ1-3; D unclear. The CDR3 is 14 residues long. V was cut by 3 bases and J by 0 bases, with 6 bases left in between. DNA for the CDR3: TGTGCCAGCAGTTTTTTTGCCTCTGGAAACACCATATATTTT. It specifies CASSFFASGNTIYF.

The rearrangement links TRBV28 to TRBJ2-7; D possibly corresponds to TRBD1 (6 bases). The CDR3 contains 14 residues. V lost 6 bases and J lost 2, with 14 bases in between. The germline CDR1 and CDR2 sequences are MDHEN and SYDVKM. The CDR3 loop is CASSPTGSTYEQYF. CDR3 nucleotides: TGTGCCAGCAGCCCTACAGGGAGTACCTACGAGCAGTACTTC.

The CDR3 protein is CASSPGTGAAKNIQYF. In nucleotides, the CDR3 is TGCGCCAGCAGCCCCGGGACAGGGGCGGCCAAAAACATTCAGTACTTC. The V call is TRBV4-1, the J call TRBJ2-4; TRBD1 agrees at 10 bases. This CDR3 has 16 residues. Germline CDR1 MGHRA, CDR2 YSYEKL. The V and J ends lost 4 bases and 1 base, in that order; junction bases with no gene match: 4.

The V call is TRBV24-1, the J call TRBJ1-4, with 10 bases fitting TRBD1. V lost 3 bases, J lost 8 bases, and 5 bases stayed unmatched. The CDR3 totals 15 residues. CDR1 is KGHDR, CDR2 SFDVKD, per germline. The CDR3 sequence: CATSDAGTGEEKLFF. Here the CDR3 DNA reads TGTGCCACCAGTGATGCCGGGACAGGGGAGGAAAAACTGTTTTTT.

This clonotype was counted only a few times. The rearrangement uses TRBV6-1 and TRBJ1-3; no reliable D call. The CDR3 runs to 13 residues. Germline CDR1 is MNHNS and CDR2 is SASEGT. Trimming took 6 bases from V and 8 from J, leaving 14 bases between them. CDR3 sequence: CASSTSLSDTIYF. The CDR3 nucleotides read TGTGCCAGCAGCACCTCGCTATCAGACACCATATATTTT.

The chain uses TRBV6-5 and TRBJ2-3, with TRBD2 identical over 10 bases. This CDR3 is 15 amino acids long. Germline CDR1 MNHEY, CDR2 SVGAGI. The ends lost 6 bases at V and 0 bases at J; junction bases unmatched: 3. The CDR3: CASRSTSGSTDTQYF. As DNA, the CDR3 is TGTGCCAGCAGGTCGACTAGCGGGAGCACAGATACGCAGTATTTT.

V gene TRBV24-1 combines with J gene TRBJ2-3; D gene uncertain. Trimming shortened V by 6 bases and J by 0 bases, and 15 bases separated the two germline ends. CDR3 length equals 16 residues. From germline, CDR1 is KGHDR and CDR2 SFDVKD. The DNA of the CDR3 is TGTGCCACCAGTCCCTCGGCGGACCTTAGCACAGATACGCAGTATTTT. Encoded protein: CATSPSADLSTDTQYF.

This clonotype was counted at least ten times. The chain combines TRBV11-3 with TRBJ2-3; no reliable D call. V was pared by 4 bases and J by 5 bases, with 16 bases between. The CDR3 length is 15 residues. Looked up from germline, CDR1 is SGHNT and CDR2 is YENEEA. Written as DNA, the CDR3 is TGTGCCAGCAGCTGCCGGGTTACCGAAGAAGATACGCAGTATTTT. Its translation is CASSCRVTEEDTQYF.

This clonotype showed up many times. The V call is TRBV9, the J call TRBJ2-5; the D is unclear. V lost 0 bases, J lost 2 bases, and 8 bases lay in between. Germline V gives CDR1 SGDLS, CDR2 YYNGEE. This CDR3 spans 14 amino acids. CDR3 region: CASSVGLLQETQYF. The CDR3 coding sequence is TGTGCCAGCAGCGTAGGTCTACTGCAAGAGACCCAGTACTTC.

The chain is built from TRBV6-6 and TRBJ2-1, with 7 bases identical to TRBD2. Per germline, CDR1 MNHNY and CDR2 SVGAGI (reference sequence). With V trimmed by 7 bases and J by 5 bases, 14 bases remained unmatched. This CDR3 is built from 16 residues. CDR3 coding DNA: TGTGCCAGCACCCTTGGGCCGGGACTATCGAACAATGAGCAGTTCTTC. It yields the protein CASTLGPGLSNNEQFF.

This clonotype was detected only a few times. The gene calls are TRBV2 and TRBJ2-2; 10 bases are shared with TRBD2. J was trimmed by 3 bases and V by 6 bases; bases with no gene match: 4. In germline, CDR1 is SNHLY, CDR2 FYNNEI. This CDR3 comprises 15 residues. CDR3 nucleotide sequence: TGTGCCAGCAGAACTAGCGGGGCACACACCGGGGAGCTGTTTTTT. This gives the protein CASRTSGAHTGELFF.

This clonotype was recorded a few times. The chain is built from TRBV7-8 and TRBJ1-2, with 9 nucleotides matching TRBD1. This CDR3 comprises 14 residues. Germline CDR1 SGHVS, CDR2 FQNEAQ. Unmatched junction bases numbered 7, after V lost 1 base and J lost 10 bases. DNA of the CDR3: TGTGCCAGCAGCTTAGGGACAGGGGATTACGACTACACCTTC. Protein product: CASSLGTGDYDYTF.

The CDR3 sequence is CASSLRALDEKLFF. In DNA, the CDR3 is TGTGCCAGCAGCCTCCGGGCTTTGGATGAAAAACTGTTTTTT. The V and J genes are TRBV7-9 and TRBJ1-4; D is undetermined. Trimming took off 5 bases at V and 6 bases at J, with 13 bases between the two ends. The CDR3 covers 14 residues. Per the germline V gene, CDR1 is SEHNR and CDR2 is FQNEAQ (reference sequence).

This clonotype occurred many times. The chain has TRBV12-3 or TRBV12-4 and TRBJ1-5; 11 bases line up with TRBD1. Losses at the gene ends were 5 bases for V and 6 bases for J; bases not matched to a gene: 6. CDR3 size: 15 residues. CDR3 DNA sequence: TGTGCCAGCAGTCCCAGGACAGGGGGCAGTCAGCCCCAGCATTTT. As protein: CASSPRTGGSQPQHF.

V gene TRBV18 combines with J gene TRBJ2-1; 12 bases map to TRBD2. V dropped 2 bases and J dropped 7; count of bases not matched to a gene: 3. This CDR3 spans 15 amino acids. CDR1 KGHSH and CDR2 LQKENI come from the germline V gene. CDR3 sequence: CASSPTSGRSNEQFF. In DNA form, the CDR3 reads TGTGCCAGCTCACCAACTAGCGGGAGGTCGAATGAGCAGTTCTTC.

The chain links TRBV7-2 to TRBJ2-2, with a tentative D call TRBD2 (5 bases). CDR1 is SGHTA, CDR2 FQGNSA, per germline. The CDR3 loop spans 15 amino acids. Trimming removed 5 bases from V and 7 bases from J, with 17 bases in between. The CDR3 region has the DNA TGTGCCAGCAGCACGGATAAGCGGAGCAGCGGGGAGCTGTTTTTT. Its protein product is CASSTDKRSSGELFF.

In its sample, this clonotype was seen a few times. V and J are TRBV15 and TRBJ2-7; TRBD1 matches at 9 bases. The CDR3 runs 14 residues. CDR1 and CDR2 (germline): LNHNV, YYDKDF (reference sequence). V lost 4 bases and J lost 5; bases outside the gene matches: 6. The CDR3 reads CATSTGQGINEQYF. The CDR3 DNA is TGTGCCACCAGCACCGGACAGGGGATAAACGAGCAGTACTTC.

This clonotype was detected only a few times. V is TRBV11-3 and J is TRBJ2-7; 10 bases agree with TRBD2. The CDR3 totals 14 residues. The V segment lost 1 base and the J segment 5 bases; nucleotides outside the gene matches: 2. CDR1 is SGHNT, CDR2 YENEEA, per germline. CDR3 bases: TGTGCCAGCAGCTTAGCTAGCGGGAGCAACGAGCAGTACGTC. This codes for CASSLASGSNEQYV.

The chain couples TRBV28 to TRBJ1-2, with D possibly matching TRBD1 (6 bases). Trimming stripped 6 bases from V and 2 bases from J, with 16 bases between. CDR3 length: 15 amino acids. The germline V gene encodes CDR1 MDHEN and CDR2 SYDVKM. The chain's CDR3 is CASSIPTTGNYGYTF. CDR3 coding DNA: TGTGCCAGCAGCATCCCCACGACAGGCAACTATGGCTACACCTTC.

In this sample, this clonotype turned up many times. The rearrangement links TRBV20-1 to TRBJ2-4, with TRBD1 matching 7 bases. V lost 5 bases to trimming and J lost 11 bases; unmatched junction nucleotides: 9. The length of the CDR3 is 12 residues. CDR1 DFQATT and CDR2 SNEGSKA come from the germline V gene (reference sequence). DNA of the CDR3: TGCAGTGCTGGACGACAGGGAGAGGTTCAGTACTTC. Translating it yields CSAGRQGEVQYF.

This clonotype has ten or more counts. The J gene is TRBJ2-1, the V gene TRBV4-2, with 10 bases identical to TRBD2. CDR3 size: 15 residues. Germline CDR1 LGHNA, CDR2 YNFKEQ. V trimming: 4 bases; J trimming: 9 bases; junction bases outside the gene matches: 9. CDR3 in amino acids: CASSPSGRSTGEQFF. CDR3 bases: TGTGCCAGCAGCCCTAGCGGGAGAAGTACCGGTGAGCAGTTCTTC.